These 30 T cell receptor beta chains were sequenced from one sample in a study of blood T cell repertoires in COVID-19. Produced via immunoSEQ multiplex PCR; TCRdb's table is partial and in-frame only. The sample has hundreds of thousands of clones; around nine tenths are singletons. The sequencing sample was made of peripheral blood. These receptors all come from a woman aged 18 to 35 who had recovered from COVID-19.

The rearrangement uses TRBV10-1 and TRBJ2-3; D is unclear. V was pared by 0 bases and J by 2 bases, with 6 bases between. CDR3 length equals 14 residues. Germline CDR1 and CDR2: WNHNN and SYGVQD (reference sequence). The CDR3 protein is CASSESRVTDTQYF. In DNA, the CDR3 is TGCGCCAGCAGTGAGTCACGGGTCACAGATACGCAGTATTTT.

The rearrangement uses TRBV19 and TRBJ1-2, with 7 nucleotides matching TRBD1. V was clipped by 5 bases and J by 4 bases; unmatched bases: 10. The germline CDR1 and CDR2 sequences are LNHDA and SQIVND (reference sequence). The CDR3 loop spans 15 amino acids. CDR3 in DNA: TGTGCCAGTAGTGTCCTACGGGACAGACCCTATGGCTACACCTTC. It is translated as CASSVLRDRPYGYTF.

The chain is built from TRBV30 and TRBJ2-5, with D perhaps matching TRBD2 (6 bases). The CDR3 totals 12 residues. With 0 bases removed from V and 7 bases from J, the gap between germline ends came to 9 bases. Germline CDR1 and CDR2: GTSNPN and SVGIG (reference sequence). The CDR3, as DNA: TGTGCCTGGAGTGTACGGAGGGGGACCCAGTACTTC. This encodes CAWSVRRGTQYF.

This sequence joins TRBV19 and TRBJ1-1, with D possibly TRBD1 on 6 matching bases. CDR3 length: 14 residues. The ends were cut back, 5 bases at V and 1 base at J, with 11 bases in the middle. In germline, CDR1 is LNHDA, CDR2 SQIVND (reference sequence). Here the CDR3 reads CASSHGQRNTEAFF. In nucleotides, the CDR3 is TGTGCCAGTAGTCACGGACAGAGGAACACTGAAGCTTTCTTT.

This clone was seen only once. This CDR3 reads CASRPLAEIGGPGELFF. The CDR3 DNA is TGTGCAAGTCGCCCCCTAGCGGAAATAGGAGGGCCCGGGGAGCTGTTTTTT. The chain has TRBV12-2 and TRBJ2-2; the table's D gene call, TRBD2, was not cross checked with the DNA. TRBV12-2 is a known pseudogene. The CDR3 is 17 amino acids.

V gene TRBV6-2 or TRBV6-3 combines with J gene TRBJ1-6; TRBD1 matches at 7 bases. The germline V gene has CDR1 MNHEY and CDR2 SVGEGT. The CDR3 sequence is 19 residues long. The ends lost 1 base at V and 10 bases at J; junction bases unmatched: 19. CDR3 in DNA: TGTGCCAGCAGTTACTTACCATCGGGACAGACGTTATCGTTGTCACCCCTCCACTTT. Translated: CASSYLPSGQTLSLSPLHF.

The rearrangement links TRBV29-1 to TRBJ1-3; D may be TRBD1 (5 bases). This CDR3 is 14 amino acids long. The V end was cut by 7 bases, the J end by 2 bases, with 15 bases between. The germline V gene has CDR1 SQVTM and CDR2 ANQGSEA. This chain's CDR3 is CSAGQDRTGNTIYF. The DNA for the CDR3 is TGCAGCGCGGGGCAGGATAGAACTGGAAACACCATATATTTT.

As for this clone: Other DNA sequences in the sample encode the same CDR3. The chain joins TRBV6-2 or TRBV6-3 to TRBJ2-7, with TRBD2 identical over 7 bases. V gave up 6 bases and J gave up 3 bases; unmatched junction bases: 2. The germline V gene encodes CDR1 MNHEY and CDR2 SVGEGT. The CDR3 spans 12 residues. The CDR3 spells CASSLAGYEQYV. CDR3 nucleotide sequence: TGTGCCAGCAGCTTAGCGGGCTACGAGCAGTACGTC.

The CDR3 DNA is TGTGCCAGTAGACAGCCCTATGGAGGGCTGGGCTATGGCTACACCTTC. Translation gives CASRQPYGGLGYGYTF. The chain employs TRBV19 and TRBJ1-2; no reliable D call. The CDR3 is made up of 16 amino acids. The germline V and J ends were trimmed by 6 bases and 4 bases, with 21 bases remaining between them. CDR1 and CDR2 from the germline V gene are LNHDA and SQIVND (reference sequence).

V is TRBV5-1 and J is TRBJ2-2; TRBD1 aligns across 11 bases. Looked up from germline, CDR1 is SGHRS and CDR2 is YFSETQ. Trimming took 2 bases from V and 8 from J; bases not matched to a gene: 11. The length of the CDR3 is 17 residues. This CDR3 is CASSFGRGQGAMGELFF. In DNA form, the CDR3 reads TGCGCCAGCAGCTTTGGAAGAGGACAGGGGGCGATGGGGGAGCTGTTTTTT.

The chain joins TRBV6-2 or TRBV6-3 to TRBJ2-7; D is unresolved. V was cut by 2 bases and J by 2 bases, with 10 bases left in between. Germline CDR1 is MNHEY and CDR2 is SVGEGT. CDR3 length: 14 residues. CDR3 bases: TGTGCCAGCAGTTACAGTGGCGGCCCCTACGAGCAGTACGTC. As protein: CASSYSGGPYEQYV.

The V gene is TRBV5-1, the J gene TRBJ2-1, with a possible D match to TRBD2 (6 bases). This CDR3 is built from 14 residues. Germline lookup yields CDR1 SGHRS and CDR2 YFSETQ. Trimming cost V 5 bases and J 1 base, with 10 bases left between them. The CDR3 nucleotides are TGCGCCAGCAGTCCTGCGGGGTCCTACAATGAGCAGTTCTTC. Residues: CASSPAGSYNEQFF.

In regard to this clone: The identical CDR3 is also encoded by other nucleotide sequences in the sample. The chain carries TRBV7-2 and TRBJ2-5; 12 bases fit TRBD2. The ends lost 1 base at V and 4 bases at J; junction bases unmatched: 4. The germline V gene encodes CDR1 SGHTA and CDR2 FQGNSA. CDR3 length: 16 residues. The CDR3 is CASSLGLAGVGETQYF. The CDR3 DNA reads as TGTGCCAGCAGCTTAGGACTAGCGGGAGTTGGAGAGACCCAGTACTTC.

This chain connects TRBV2 to TRBJ2-1, with D possibly TRBD1 on 6 matching bases. The germline gives CDR1 SNHLY, CDR2 FYNNEI. The CDR3 has 17 amino acids. V lost 4 bases and J lost 3, with 19 bases in between. The CDR3 region has the DNA TGTGCCAGCAGTGCAACCTCCGGGGACAACTACTACAATGAGCAGTTCTTC. This encodes CASSATSGDNYYNEQFF.

This clone occurred a few times. V is TRBV19 and J is TRBJ1-3; D unresolved. Germline CDR1 and CDR2: LNHDA and SQIVND (reference sequence). The CDR3 contains 13 residues. Between the trimmed V and J ends, which lost 5 bases and 4 bases, there was a span of 9 bases. In DNA, the CDR3 is TGTGCCAGTAGTTTAAACAGCGGAAACACCATATATTTT. Its translation: CASSLNSGNTIYF.

The chain employs TRBV27 and TRBJ2-7; a possible D gene is TRBD1 (5 bases). Trimming stripped 5 bases from V and 3 bases from J, with 14 bases between. The CDR3 has 14 amino acids. CDR1 MNHEY and CDR2 SMNVEV come from the germline V gene (reference sequence). Here the CDR3 DNA reads TGTGCCAGCAGTCCTTCCCCAGGGTTCTACGAGCAGTACGTC. It is translated as CASSPSPGFYEQYV.

This rearrangement joins TRBV23-1 to TRBJ2-3; D not resolved. Being an ORF, TRBV23-1 has a function that is uncertain. The CDR3 extends over 13 amino acids. V was pared by 4 bases and J by 0 bases, with 5 bases between. The CDR3 region is CASSRASTDTQYF. The CDR3 DNA reads as TGCGCCAGCAGTCGCGCCAGCACAGATACGCAGTATTTT.

The gene calls are TRBV2 and TRBJ2-1; 11 bases map to TRBD2. The ends lost 10 bases at V and 4 bases at J; junction bases unmatched: 9. The CDR3 sequence is 15 residues long. Germline CDR1 and CDR2: SNHLY and FYNNEI. The CDR3 loop reads CATTGGTSGYNEQFF. CDR3 bases: TGTGCCACCACCGGAGGGACTAGCGGATACAATGAGCAGTTCTTC.

The CDR3 bases are TGTGCCAGCAGCCGGGAGTTGAGTGGTAATGAGCAGTTCTTC. Its protein product is CASSRELSGNEQFF. V is TRBV28 and J is TRBJ2-1; tentative D call: TRBD2 (6 bases). The CDR3 loop spans 14 amino acids. Per germline, CDR1 MDHEN and CDR2 SYDVKM. The V end was cut by 6 bases, the J end by 7 bases, with 16 bases between. Filled out from reference TRBV28 and TRBJ2-1, the complete variable domain reads DVKVTQSSRYLVKRTGEKVFLECVQDMDHENMFWYRQDPGLGLRLIYFSYDVKMKEKGDIPEGYSVSREKKERFSLILESASTNQTSMYLCASSRELSGNEQFFGPGTRLTVL.

The genes are TRBV5-6 and TRBJ1-2, with 7 bases lining up with TRBD1. Germline CDR1 reads SGHDT; CDR2 reads YYEEEE. This CDR3 contains 15 residues. J lost 7 bases, V lost 4 bases, and 13 bases had no gene match. The CDR3 region has the DNA TGTGCCAGCAGCGTACCGGGACAGACCTTCGGTGGCTACACCTTC. It is translated as CASSVPGQTFGGYTF.

The V and J genes are TRBV20-1 and TRBJ1-1; TRBD1 agrees at 7 bases. V shed 3 bases and J 5 bases; nucleotides not matched to a gene: 3. The CDR3 has 12 residues. Germline assignment: CDR1 DFQATT and CDR2 SNEGSKA (reference sequence). The CDR3 loop reads CSASYRGTEAFF. CDR3 nucleotide sequence: TGCAGTGCTAGTTACAGGGGAACTGAAGCTTTCTTT.

This chain connects TRBV5-4 to TRBJ1-2, with no clear D. Germline V gene sequence: CDR1 SGHNT, CDR2 YYREEE (reference sequence). V lost 3 bases and J 4 bases, leaving 7 bases between the germline ends. The CDR3 runs to 12 residues. The CDR3 is CASSSRLYGYTF. CDR3 nucleotides: TGTGCCAGCAGCTCGAGACTCTATGGCTACACCTTC. Complete variable domain (other parts from reference TRBV5-4 and TRBJ1-2): ETGVTQSPTHLIKTRGQQVTLRCSSQSGHNTVSWYQQALGQGPQFIFQYYREEENGRGNFPPRFSGLQFPNYSSELNVNALELDDSALYLCASSSRLYGYTFGSGTRLTVV.

V usage is TRBV13 and J usage is TRBJ2-3; no firm D call. This CDR3 is built from 16 residues. Per the germline V gene, CDR1 is PRHDT and CDR2 is FYEKMQ (reference sequence). Deletions cut 5 bases from V and 2 bases from J, with 17 bases between. CDR3 sequence reads: CASSNGEATFTDTQYF. CDR3 DNA: TGTGCCAGCAGCAACGGCGAGGCTACTTTCACAGATACGCAGTATTTT.

The rearrangement uses TRBV5-6 and TRBJ2-1, with a possible D match to TRBD1 (6 bases). Trimming took off 4 bases at V and 5 bases at J, with 19 bases between the two ends. This CDR3 is built from 16 residues. CDR1 is SGHDT and CDR2 is YYEEEE in the germline V gene. The DNA for the CDR3 is TGTGCCAGCAGCGGGGGCTCCGGGACACCCGACAATGAGCAGTTCTTC. Its protein is CASSGGSGTPDNEQFF.

The rearrangement links TRBV29-1 to TRBJ2-2, with TRBD1 matching 7 bases. V dropped 3 bases and J dropped 6; count of bases not matched to a gene: 10. CDR3 length: 15 amino acids. In germline, CDR1 is SQVTM, CDR2 ANQGSEA. CDR3 loop: CSVDGPGQLSGELFF. The CDR3 DNA reads TGCAGCGTTGATGGCCCGGGACAGTTGTCCGGGGAGCTGTTTTTT.

The chain has TRBV5-6 and TRBJ2-3; TRBD2 agrees at 8 bases. The germline CDR1 and CDR2 sequences are SGHDT and YYEEEE. J lost 6 bases, V lost 4 bases, and 16 bases had no gene match. There are 17 residues in the CDR3. The CDR3 coding sequence is TGTGCCAGCAGCCCCGATGGGAGCGGGAGAGGTACCGATACGCAGTATTTT. Translating it yields CASSPDGSGRGTDTQYF.

The genes are TRBV19 and TRBJ2-2; 12 bases map to TRBD2. J gave up 5 bases and V 10 bases, and 5 bases lay outside the gene matches. The CDR3 has 14 residues. Looked up from germline, CDR1 is LNHDA and CDR2 is SQIVND (reference sequence). CDR3 DNA: TGTGCCACCAGGACTAGCGGGAAGACCGGGGAGCTGTTTTTT. Its translation is CATRTSGKTGELFF.

The chain combines TRBV6-5 with TRBJ1-1; maybe TRBD1 (6 bases). The CDR3 runs 15 residues. Germline-derived CDR1 and CDR2 are MNHEY and SVGAGI. V was clipped by 7 bases and J by 2 bases, with 17 bases between them. This chain's CDR3 is CASTLNRALNTEAFF. The CDR3 DNA sequence: TGTGCCAGCACCCTGAACAGGGCTTTAAACACTGAAGCTTTCTTT.

This chain connects TRBV9 to TRBJ1-2; 7 bases align to TRBD1. Per germline, CDR1 SGDLS and CDR2 YYNGEE. V gave up 3 bases and J gave up 2 bases; unmatched junction bases: 1. The CDR3 length is 13 residues. CDR3 DNA sequence: TGTGCCAGCAGCGAACAGGGGAACTATGGCTACACCTTC. Translation gives CASSEQGNYGYTF. Supplemented by reference TRBV9 and TRBJ1-2, the full variable domain reads DSGVTQTPKHLITATGQRVTLRCSPRSGDLSVYWYQQSLDQGLQFLIQYYNGEERAKGNILERFSAQQFPDLHSELNLSSLELGDSALYFCASSEQGNYGYTFGSGTRLTVV.

The chain is built from TRBV6-6 and TRBJ1-2; TRBD1 aligns across 7 bases. The trim removed 7 bases at V and 6 bases at J, leaving 8 bases unmatched. From germline, CDR1 is MNHNY and CDR2 SVGAGI (reference sequence). This CDR3 spans 13 amino acids. CDR3 region: CASTTTGEHGYTF. CDR3 sequence (DNA): TGTGCCAGCACGACAACAGGGGAGCATGGCTACACCTTC.